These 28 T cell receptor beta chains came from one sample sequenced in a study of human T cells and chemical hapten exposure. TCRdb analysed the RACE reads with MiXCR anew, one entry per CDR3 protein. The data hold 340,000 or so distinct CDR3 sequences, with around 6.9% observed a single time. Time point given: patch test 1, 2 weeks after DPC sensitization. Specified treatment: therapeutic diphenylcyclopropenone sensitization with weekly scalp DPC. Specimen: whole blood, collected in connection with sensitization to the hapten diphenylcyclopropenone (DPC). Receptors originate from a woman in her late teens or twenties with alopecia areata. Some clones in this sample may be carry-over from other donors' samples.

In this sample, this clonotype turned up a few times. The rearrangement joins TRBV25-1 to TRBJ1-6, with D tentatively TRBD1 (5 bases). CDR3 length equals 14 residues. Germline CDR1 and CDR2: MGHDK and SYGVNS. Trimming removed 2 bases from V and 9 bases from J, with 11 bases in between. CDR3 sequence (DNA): TGTGCCAGCAGTGAAGAAGGGGCCATTTCACCCCTCCACTTT. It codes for CASSEEGAISPLHF.

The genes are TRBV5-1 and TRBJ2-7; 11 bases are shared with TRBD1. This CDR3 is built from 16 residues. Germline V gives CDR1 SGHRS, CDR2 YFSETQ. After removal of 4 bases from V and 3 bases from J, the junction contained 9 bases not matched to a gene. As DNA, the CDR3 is TGCGCCAGCAGCCAACTGCCCGGGACAGGGGGCTACGAGCAGTACTTC. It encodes CASSQLPGTGGYEQYF.

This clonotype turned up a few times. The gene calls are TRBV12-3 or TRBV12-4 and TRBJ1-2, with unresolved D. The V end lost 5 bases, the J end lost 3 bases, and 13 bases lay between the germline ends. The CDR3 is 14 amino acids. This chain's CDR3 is CASSPTDGYYGYTF. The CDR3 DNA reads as TGTGCCAGCAGTCCAACGGACGGATACTATGGCTACACCTTC.

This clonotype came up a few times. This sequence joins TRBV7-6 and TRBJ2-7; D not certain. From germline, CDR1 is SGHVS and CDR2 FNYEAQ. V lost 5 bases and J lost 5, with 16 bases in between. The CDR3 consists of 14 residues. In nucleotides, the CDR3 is TGTGCCAGCAGCCCCCTCCAGCTATCCCACGAGCAGTACTTC. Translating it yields CASSPLQLSHEQYF.

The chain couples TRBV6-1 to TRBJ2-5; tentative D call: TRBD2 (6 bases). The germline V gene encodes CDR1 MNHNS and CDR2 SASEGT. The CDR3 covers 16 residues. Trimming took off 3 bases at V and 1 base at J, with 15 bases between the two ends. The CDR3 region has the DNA TGTGCCAGCAGTGAGGGAGCGGGTCTTTCCCAAGAGACCCAGTACTTC. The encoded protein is CASSEGAGLSQETQYF.

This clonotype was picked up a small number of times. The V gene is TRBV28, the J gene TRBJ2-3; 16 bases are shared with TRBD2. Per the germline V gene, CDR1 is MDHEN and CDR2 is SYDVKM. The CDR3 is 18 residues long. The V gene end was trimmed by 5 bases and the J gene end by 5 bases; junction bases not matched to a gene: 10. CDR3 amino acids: CASSLGTSGGAGGDTQYF. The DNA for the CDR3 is TGTGCCAGCAGTCTCGGGACTAGCGGGGGGGCTGGAGGAGATACGCAGTATTTT.

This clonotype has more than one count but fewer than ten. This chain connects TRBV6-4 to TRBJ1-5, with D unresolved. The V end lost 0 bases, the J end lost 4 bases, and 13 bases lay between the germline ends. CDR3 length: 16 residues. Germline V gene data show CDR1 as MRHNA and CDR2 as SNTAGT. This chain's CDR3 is CASSDSRRHQNQPQHF. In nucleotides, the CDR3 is TGTGCCAGCAGTGACTCGAGGCGACACCAGAATCAGCCCCAGCATTTT.

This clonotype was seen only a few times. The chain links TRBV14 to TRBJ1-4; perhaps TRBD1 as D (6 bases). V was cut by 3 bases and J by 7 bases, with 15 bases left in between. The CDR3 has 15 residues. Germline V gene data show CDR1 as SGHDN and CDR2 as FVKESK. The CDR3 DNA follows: TGTGCCAGCAGCCAGATACAGGGTAGTAGTGAAAAACTGTTTTTT. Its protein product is CASSQIQGSSEKLFF.

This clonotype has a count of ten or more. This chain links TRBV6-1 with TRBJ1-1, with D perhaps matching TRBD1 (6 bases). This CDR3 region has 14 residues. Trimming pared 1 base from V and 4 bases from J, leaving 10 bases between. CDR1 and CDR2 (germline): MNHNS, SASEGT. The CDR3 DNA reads TGTGCCAGCAGTGAAGAAGGGGGGGGCACTGAAGCTTTCTTT. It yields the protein CASSEEGGGTEAFF.

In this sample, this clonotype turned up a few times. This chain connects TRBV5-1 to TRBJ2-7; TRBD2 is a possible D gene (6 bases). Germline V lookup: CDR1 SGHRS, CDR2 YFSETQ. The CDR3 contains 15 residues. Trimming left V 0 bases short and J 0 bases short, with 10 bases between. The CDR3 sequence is CASSLVRGDSYEQYF. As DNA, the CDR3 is TGCGCCAGCAGCTTGGTCCGCGGGGACTCCTACGAGCAGTACTTC.

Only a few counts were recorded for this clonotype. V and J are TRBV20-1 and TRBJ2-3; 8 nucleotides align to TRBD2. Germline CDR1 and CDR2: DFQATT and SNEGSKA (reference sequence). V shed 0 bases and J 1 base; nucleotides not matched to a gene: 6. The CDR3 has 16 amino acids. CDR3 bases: TGCAGTGCTAGAGATTTCCGGCGGGGGGGCACAGATACGCAGTATTTT. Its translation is CSARDFRRGGTDTQYF.

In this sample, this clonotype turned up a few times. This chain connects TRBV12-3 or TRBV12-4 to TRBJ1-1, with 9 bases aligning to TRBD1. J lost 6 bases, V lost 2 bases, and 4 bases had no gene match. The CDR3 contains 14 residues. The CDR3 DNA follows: TGTGCCAGCAGTTTACCCTGGACAGGGGCTGAAGCTTTCTTT. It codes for CASSLPWTGAEAFF.

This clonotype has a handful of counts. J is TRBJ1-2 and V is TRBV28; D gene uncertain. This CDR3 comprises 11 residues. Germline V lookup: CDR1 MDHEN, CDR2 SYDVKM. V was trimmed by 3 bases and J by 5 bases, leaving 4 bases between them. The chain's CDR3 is CASSFEYGYTF. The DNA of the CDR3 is TGTGCCAGCAGTTTCGAGTATGGCTACACCTTC.

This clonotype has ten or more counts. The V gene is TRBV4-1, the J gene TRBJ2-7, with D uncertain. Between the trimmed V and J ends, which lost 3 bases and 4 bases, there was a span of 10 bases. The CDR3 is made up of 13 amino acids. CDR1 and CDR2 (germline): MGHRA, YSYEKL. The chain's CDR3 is CASSQLPSYEQYF. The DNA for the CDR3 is TGCGCCAGCAGCCAGTTACCTTCTTACGAGCAGTACTTC.

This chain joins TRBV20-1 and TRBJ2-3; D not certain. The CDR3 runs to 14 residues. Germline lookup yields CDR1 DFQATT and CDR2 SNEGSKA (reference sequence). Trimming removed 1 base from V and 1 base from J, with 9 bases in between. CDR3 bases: TGCAGTGCTAGAGCCCAGCTTCGCACAGATACGCAGTATTTT. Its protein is CSARAQLRTDTQYF.

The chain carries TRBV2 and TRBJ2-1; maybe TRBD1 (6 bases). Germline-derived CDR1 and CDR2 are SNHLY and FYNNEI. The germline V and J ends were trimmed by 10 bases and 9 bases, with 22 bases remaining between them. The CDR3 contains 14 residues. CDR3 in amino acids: CATVNGRGQSEQFF. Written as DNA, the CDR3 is TGTGCCACAGTGAATGGCAGGGGACAATCTGAGCAGTTCTTC.

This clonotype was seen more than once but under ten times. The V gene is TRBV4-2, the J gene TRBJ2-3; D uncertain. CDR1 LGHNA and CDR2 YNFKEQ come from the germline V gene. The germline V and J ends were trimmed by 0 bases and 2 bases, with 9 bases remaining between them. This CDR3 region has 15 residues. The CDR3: CASSQDWTITDTQYF. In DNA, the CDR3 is TGTGCCAGCAGCCAAGATTGGACGATCACAGATACGCAGTATTTT.

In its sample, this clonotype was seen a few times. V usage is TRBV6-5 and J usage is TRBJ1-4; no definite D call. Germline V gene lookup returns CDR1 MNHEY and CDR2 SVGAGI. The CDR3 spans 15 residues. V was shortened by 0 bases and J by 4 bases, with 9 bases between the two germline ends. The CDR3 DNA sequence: TGTGCCAGCAGTTACTCTGGGGTGCTTAATGAAAAACTGTTTTTT. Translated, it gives CASSYSGVLNEKLFF.

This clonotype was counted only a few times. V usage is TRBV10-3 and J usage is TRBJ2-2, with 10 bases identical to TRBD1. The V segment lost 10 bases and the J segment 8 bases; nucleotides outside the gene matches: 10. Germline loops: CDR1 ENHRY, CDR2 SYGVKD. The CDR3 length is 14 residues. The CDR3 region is CATLETGGMGELFF. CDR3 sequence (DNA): TGTGCCACCCTCGAGACAGGGGGCATGGGGGAGCTGTTTTTT.

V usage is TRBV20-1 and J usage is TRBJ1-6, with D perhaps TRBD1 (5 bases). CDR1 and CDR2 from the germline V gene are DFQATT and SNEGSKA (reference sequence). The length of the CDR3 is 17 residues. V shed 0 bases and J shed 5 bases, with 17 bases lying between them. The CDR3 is CSARDQYAEGNNSPLHF. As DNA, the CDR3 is TGCAGTGCTAGAGATCAGTACGCGGAGGGGAATAATTCACCCCTCCACTTT.

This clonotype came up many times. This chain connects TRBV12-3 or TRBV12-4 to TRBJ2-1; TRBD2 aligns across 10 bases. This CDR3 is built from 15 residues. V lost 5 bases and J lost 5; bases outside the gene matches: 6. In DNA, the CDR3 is TGTGCCAGCAGTCTAGAAGCGGGGGGGAACAATGAGCAGTTCTTC. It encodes CASSLEAGGNNEQFF.

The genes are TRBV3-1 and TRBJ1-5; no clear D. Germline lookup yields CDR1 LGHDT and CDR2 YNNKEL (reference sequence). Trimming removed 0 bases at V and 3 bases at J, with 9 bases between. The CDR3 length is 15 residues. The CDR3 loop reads CASSQDGGTNQPQHF. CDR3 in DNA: TGTGCCAGCAGCCAAGATGGAGGCACCAATCAGCCCCAGCATTTT.

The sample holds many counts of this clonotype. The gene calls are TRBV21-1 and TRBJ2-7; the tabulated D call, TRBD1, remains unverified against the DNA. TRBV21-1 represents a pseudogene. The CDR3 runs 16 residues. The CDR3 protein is CASSTNPGTGVYEQYF. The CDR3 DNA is TGTGCCAGCAGCACTAATCCCGGGACAGGGGTTTACGAGCAGTACTTC.

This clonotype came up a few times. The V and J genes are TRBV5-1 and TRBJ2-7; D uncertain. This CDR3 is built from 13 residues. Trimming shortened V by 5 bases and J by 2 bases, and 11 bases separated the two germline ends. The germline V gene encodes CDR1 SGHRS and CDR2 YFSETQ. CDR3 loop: CASRSGNPYEQYF. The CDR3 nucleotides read TGCGCCAGCAGGAGTGGAAACCCCTACGAGCAGTACTTC.

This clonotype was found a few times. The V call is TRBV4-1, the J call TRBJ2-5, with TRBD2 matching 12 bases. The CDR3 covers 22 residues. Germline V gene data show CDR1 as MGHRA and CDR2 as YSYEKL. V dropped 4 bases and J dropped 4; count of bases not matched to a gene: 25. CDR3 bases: TGCGCCAGCAGCCTAGTAGAACGGGGTGCTAGCGGGGGGGCCAGGGGTGGAGAGACCCAGTACTTC. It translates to CASSLVERGASGGARGGETQYF.

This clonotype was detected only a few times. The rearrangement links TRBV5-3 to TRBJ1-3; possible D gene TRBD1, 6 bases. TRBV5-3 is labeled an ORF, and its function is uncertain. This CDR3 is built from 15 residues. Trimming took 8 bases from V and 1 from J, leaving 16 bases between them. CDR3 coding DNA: TGTGCCAGCCTCGGCAGGGGCAAATCTGGAAACACCATATATTTT. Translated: CASLGRGKSGNTIYF.

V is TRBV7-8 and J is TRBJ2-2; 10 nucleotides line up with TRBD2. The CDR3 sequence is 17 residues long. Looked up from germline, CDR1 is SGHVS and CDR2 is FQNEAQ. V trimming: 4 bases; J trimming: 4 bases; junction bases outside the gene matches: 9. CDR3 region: CASSSTAGGLSTGELFF. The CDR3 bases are TGTGCCAGCAGCTCAACAGCGGGGGGGCTCAGCACCGGGGAGCTGTTTTTT.

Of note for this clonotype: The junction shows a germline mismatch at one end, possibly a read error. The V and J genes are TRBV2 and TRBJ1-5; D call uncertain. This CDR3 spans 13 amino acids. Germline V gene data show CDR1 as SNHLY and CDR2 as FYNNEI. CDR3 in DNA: TGTGCCAGCGGTGATACCACGGGGCAGCCCCAGCATTTT. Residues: CASGDTTGQPQHF. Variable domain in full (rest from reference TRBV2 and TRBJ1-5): EPEVTQTPSHQVTQMGQEVILRCVPISNHLYFYWYRQILGQKVEFLVSFYNNEISEKSEIFDDQFSVERPDGSNFTLKIRSTKLEDSAMYFCASGDTTGQPQHFGDGTRLSIL.